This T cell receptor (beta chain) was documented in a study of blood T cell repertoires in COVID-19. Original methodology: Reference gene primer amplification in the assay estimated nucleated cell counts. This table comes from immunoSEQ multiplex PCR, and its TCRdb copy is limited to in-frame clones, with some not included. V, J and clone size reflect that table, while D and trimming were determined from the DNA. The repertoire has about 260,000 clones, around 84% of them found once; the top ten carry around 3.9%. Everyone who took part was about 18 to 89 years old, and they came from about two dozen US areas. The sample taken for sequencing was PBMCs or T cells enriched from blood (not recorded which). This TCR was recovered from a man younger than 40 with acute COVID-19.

CDR3 sequence reads: CASSLGDRVGGYTF. In DNA form, the CDR3 reads TGTGCCAGCAGCTTGGGAGACAGGGTAGGCGGCTACACCTTC. The chain has TRBV5-6 and TRBJ1-2; 7 bases match TRBD1. The CDR3 has 14 residues. After removal of 0 bases from V and 8 bases from J, the junction contained 7 bases not matched to a gene. Germline CDR1 and CDR2: SGHDT and YYEEEE.